This T cell receptor beta chain was retrieved from a study of cytomegalovirus exposure and HLA in healthy donors. Donors were ostensibly healthy at sampling, although undocumented immune exposures were probable. The length of the CDR3 is 15 residues. The J segment lost 12 bases and the V segment lost 4 bases, leaving 12 bases of the junction unmatched. In germline, CDR1 is SGHVS, CDR2 FQNEAQ. This clone turned up a few times. With 60 Vbeta and 13 Jbeta primers, the PCR was carried out. Clones were read by immunoSEQ multiplex PCR, and TCRdb kept only the in-frame ones, dropping some. The sample consists of 100,000 to 150,000 clones, about two thirds of them appearing once.

Input material: PBMCs. The TCR sequence derives from a human donor in good health. The V and J genes are TRBV7-8 and TRBJ2-1, with 10 bases that match TRBD1. CDR3 coding DNA: TGTGCCAGCAGCTCACCGGGACAGGGGCGTGCGGGGCAGTTCTTC. This translates into CASSSPGQGRAGQFF.